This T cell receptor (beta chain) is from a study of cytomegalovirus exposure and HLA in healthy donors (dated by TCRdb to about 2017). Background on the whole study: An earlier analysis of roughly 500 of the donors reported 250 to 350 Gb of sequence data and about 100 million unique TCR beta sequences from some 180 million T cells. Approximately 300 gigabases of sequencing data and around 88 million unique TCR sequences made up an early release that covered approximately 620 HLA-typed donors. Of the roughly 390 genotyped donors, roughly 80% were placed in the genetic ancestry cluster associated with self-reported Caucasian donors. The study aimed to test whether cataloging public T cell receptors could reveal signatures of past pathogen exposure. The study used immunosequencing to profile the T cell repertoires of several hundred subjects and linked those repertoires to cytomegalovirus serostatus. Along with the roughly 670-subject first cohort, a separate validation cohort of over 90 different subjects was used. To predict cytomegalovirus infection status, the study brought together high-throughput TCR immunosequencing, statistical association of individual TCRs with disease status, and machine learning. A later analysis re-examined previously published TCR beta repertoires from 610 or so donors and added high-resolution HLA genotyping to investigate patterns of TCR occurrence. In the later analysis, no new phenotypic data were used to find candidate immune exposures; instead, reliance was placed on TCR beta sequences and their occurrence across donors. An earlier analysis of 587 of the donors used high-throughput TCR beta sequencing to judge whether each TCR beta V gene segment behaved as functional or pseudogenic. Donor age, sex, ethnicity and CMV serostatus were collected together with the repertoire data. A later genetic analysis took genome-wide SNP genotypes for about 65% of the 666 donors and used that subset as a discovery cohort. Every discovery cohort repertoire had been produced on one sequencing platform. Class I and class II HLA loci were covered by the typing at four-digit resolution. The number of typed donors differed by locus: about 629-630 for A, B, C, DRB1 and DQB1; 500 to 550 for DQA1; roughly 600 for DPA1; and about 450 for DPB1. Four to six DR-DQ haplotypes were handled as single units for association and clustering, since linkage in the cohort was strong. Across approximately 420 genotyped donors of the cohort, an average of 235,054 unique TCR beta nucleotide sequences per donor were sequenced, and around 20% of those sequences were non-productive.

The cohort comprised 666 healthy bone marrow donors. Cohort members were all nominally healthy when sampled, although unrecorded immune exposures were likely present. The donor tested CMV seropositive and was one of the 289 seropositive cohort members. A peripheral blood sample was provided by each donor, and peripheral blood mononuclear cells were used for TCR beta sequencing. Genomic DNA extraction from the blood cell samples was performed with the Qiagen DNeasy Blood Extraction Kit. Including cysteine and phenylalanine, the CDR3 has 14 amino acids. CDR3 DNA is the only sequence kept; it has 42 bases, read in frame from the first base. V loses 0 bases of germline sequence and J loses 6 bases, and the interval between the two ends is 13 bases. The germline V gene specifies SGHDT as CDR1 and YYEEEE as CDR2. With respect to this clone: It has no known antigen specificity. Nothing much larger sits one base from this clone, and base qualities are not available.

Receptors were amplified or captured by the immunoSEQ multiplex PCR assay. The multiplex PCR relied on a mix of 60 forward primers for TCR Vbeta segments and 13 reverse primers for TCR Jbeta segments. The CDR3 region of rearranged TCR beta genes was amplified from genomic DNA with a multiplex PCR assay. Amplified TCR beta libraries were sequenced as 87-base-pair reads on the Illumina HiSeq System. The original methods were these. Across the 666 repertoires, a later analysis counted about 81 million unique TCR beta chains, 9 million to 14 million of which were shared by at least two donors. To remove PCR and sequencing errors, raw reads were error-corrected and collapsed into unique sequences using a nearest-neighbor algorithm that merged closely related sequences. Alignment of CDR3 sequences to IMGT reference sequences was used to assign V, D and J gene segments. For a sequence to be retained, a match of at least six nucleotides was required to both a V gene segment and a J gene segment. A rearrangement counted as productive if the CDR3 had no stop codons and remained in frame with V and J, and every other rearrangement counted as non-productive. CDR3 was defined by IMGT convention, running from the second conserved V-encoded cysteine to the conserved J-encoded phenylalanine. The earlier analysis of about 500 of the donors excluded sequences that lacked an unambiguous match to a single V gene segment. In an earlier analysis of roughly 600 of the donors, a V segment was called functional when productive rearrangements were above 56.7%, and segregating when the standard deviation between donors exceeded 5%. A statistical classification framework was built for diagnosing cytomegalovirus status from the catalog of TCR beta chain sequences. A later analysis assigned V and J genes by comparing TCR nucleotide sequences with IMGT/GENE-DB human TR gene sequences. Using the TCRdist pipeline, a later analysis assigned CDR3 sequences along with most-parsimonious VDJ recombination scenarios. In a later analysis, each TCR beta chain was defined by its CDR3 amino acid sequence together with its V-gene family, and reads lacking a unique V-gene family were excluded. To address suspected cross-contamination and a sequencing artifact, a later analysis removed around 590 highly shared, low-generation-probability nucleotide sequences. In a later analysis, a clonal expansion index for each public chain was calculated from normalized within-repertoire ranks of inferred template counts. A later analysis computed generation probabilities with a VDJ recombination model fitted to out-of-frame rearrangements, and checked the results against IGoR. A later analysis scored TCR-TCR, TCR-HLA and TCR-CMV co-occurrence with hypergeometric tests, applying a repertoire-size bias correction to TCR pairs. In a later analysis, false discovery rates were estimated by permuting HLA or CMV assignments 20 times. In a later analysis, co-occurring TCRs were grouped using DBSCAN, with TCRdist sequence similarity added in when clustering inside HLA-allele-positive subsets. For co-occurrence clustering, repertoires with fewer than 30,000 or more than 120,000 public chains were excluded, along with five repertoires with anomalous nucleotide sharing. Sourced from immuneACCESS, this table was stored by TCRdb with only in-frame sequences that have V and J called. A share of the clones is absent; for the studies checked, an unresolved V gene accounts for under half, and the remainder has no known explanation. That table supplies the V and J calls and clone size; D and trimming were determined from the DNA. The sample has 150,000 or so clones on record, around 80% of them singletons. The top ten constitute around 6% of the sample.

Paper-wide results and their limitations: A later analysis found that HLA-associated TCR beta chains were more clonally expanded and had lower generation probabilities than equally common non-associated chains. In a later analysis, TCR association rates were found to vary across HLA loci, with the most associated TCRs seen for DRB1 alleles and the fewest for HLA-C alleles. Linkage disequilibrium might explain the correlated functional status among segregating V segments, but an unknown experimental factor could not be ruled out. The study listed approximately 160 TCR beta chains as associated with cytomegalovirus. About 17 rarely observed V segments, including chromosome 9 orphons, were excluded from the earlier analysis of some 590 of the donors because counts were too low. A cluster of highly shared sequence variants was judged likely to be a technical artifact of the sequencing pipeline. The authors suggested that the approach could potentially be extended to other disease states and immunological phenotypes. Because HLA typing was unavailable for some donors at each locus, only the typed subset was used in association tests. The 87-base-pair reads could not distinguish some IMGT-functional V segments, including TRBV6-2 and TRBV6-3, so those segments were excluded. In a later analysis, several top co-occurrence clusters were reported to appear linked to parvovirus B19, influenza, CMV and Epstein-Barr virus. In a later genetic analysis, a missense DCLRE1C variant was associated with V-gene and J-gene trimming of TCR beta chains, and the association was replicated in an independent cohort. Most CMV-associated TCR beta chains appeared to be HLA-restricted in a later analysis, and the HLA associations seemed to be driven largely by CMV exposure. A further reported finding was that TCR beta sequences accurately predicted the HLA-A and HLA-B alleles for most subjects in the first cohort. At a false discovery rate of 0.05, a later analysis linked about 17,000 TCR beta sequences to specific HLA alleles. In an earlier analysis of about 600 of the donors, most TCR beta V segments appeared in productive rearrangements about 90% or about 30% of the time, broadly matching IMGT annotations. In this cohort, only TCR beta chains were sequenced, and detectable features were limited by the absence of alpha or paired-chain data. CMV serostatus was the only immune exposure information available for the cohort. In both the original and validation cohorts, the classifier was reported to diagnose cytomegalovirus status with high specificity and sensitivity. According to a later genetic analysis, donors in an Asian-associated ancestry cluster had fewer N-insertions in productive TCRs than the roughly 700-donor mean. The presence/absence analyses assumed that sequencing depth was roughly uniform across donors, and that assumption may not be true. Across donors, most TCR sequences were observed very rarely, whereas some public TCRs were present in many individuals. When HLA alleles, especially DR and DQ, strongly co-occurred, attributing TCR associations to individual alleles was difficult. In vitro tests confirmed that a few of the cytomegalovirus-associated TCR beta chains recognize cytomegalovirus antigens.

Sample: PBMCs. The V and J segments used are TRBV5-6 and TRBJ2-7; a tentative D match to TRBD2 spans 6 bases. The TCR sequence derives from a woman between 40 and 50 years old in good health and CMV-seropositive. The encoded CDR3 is CASSLDGGLREQYF. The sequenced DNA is TGTGCCAGCAGCTTGGATGGAGGGCTGCGCGAGCAGTACTTC.